These T cell receptor beta chains were read from a single sample in a study of T cells in Graves' hyperthyroidism and ophthalmopathy. In TCRdb, the multiplex PCR reads were re-called with MiXCR into one record per CDR3 protein. This sample yields around 500,000 distinct CDR3 sequences, of which 14% are seen a single time; approximately 13% belongs to the top ten. The specimen sequenced was blood. These receptors were collected from a woman aged 40 to 49 with Graves' hyperthyroidism. Both conserved end residues are part of each CDR3. A D gene is named only where the DNA matches it firmly. The listing skips clone size in some rows; elsewhere it reads once, few, many or a size class.

TRBD1 TRBJ2-6 few TRBV6-1 17 CASSGGQGAPGANVLTF TGTGCCAGCAGTGGGGGACAGGGGGCGCCCGGGGCCAACGTCCTGACTTTC
TRBD2 TRBJ2-1 many TRBV6-2/TRBV6-3 15 CASSLAATTYNEQFF TGTGCCAGCAGTCTAGCGGCTACGACCTACAATGAGCAGTTCTTC
- TRBJ1-2 - TRBV29-1 14 CSVDQTGHYYGYTF TGCAGCGTTGATCAAACGGGTCATTACTATGGCTACACCTTC
- TRBJ2-1 few TRBV4-1 13 CASSQWVWNEQFF TGCGCCAGCAGCCAATGGGTGTGGAACGAACAGTTCTTC
TRBD2 TRBJ2-1 - TRBV6-5 19 CASSKTLLAGGISYNEQFF TGTGCCAGCAGTAAAACCCTTCTAGCGGGAGGGATATCCTACAATGAGCAGTTCTTC
- TRBJ2-1 many TRBV11-3 14 CASSLVPLVSEQFF TGTGCCAGCAGCTTAGTCCCCTTAGTCTCGGAGCAGTTCTTC
TRBD1 TRBJ2-5 many TRBV3-1 13 CASIDRVVETQYF TGTGCCAGCATAGACAGGGTCGTGGAGACCCAGTACTTC
TRBD2 TRBJ2-3 many TRBV27 13 CASKLAATDTQYF TGTGCCAGCAAGCTAGCGGCTACAGATACGCAGTATTTT
TRBD1 TRBJ1-5 many TRBV12-3/TRBV12-4 14 CASSSGTDNQPQHF TGTGCCAGCAGTTCCGGGACAGACAATCAGCCCCAGCATTTT
- TRBJ2-3 - TRBV6-1 13 CASRSTTADTQYF TGTGCCAGCAGATCTACCACAGCAGATACGCAGTATTTT
TRBD2 TRBJ2-3 many TRBV18 15 CASSPLAGAGDTQYF TGTGCCAGCTCACCACTAGCGGGAGCGGGAGATACGCAGTATTTT
- TRBJ1-4 - TRBV12-3/TRBV12-4 14 CASSLGGIREKLFF TGTGCCAGCAGTTTAGGGGGGATTAGAGAAAAACTGTTTTTT
TRBD2 TRBJ2-3 many TRBV20-1 19 CSAPGTSGRRGISTDTQYF TGCAGTGCTCCTGGGACTAGCGGGAGGAGAGGGATTAGCACAGATACGCAGTATTTT
- TRBJ1-3 few TRBV12-3/TRBV12-4 15 CASSLGLGAGNTIYF TGTGCCAGCAGTTTAGGTCTGGGTGCTGGAAACACCATATATTTT
- TRBJ1-6 many TRBV30 14 CAWSVLAGNSPLHF TGTGCCTGGAGTGTACTGGCGGGAAATTCACCCCTCCACTTT
TRBD1 TRBJ2-7 few TRBV28 14 CASRQGEPPYEQYF TGTGCCAGCAGGCAGGGGGAGCCACCCTACGAGCAGTACTTC
- TRBJ2-7 many TRBV5-1 15 CASRKRTESVYEQYF TGCGCCAGCAGGAAGAGGACAGAGTCCGTCTACGAGCAGTACTTC
- TRBJ2-7 many TRBV3-1 13 CASSQDPQGEQYF TGTGCCAGCAGCCAAGATCCCCAGGGCGAGCAGTACTTC
TRBD2 TRBJ2-7 many TRBV10-3 15 CAISESAGGTGEQYF TGTGCCATCAGTGAGTCGGCGGGAGGTACGGGCGAGCAGTACTTC
TRBD2 TRBJ2-7 - TRBV20-1 14 CSASKGLGSHEQYF TGCAGTGCTAGTAAGGGACTAGGCTCCCACGAGCAGTACTTC
- TRBJ1-4 few TRBV7-7 13 CASSLAGDEKLFF TGTGCTAGCAGCTTAGCCGGAGATGAAAAACTGTTTTTT
- TRBJ1-6 - TRBV28 17 CASREAGFDSYNSPLHF TGTGCCAGCAGGGAGGCGGGGTTTGATTCCTATAATTCACCCCTCCACTTT
- TRBJ2-5 - TRBV27 14 CASTLGVAQETQYF TGTGCCAGCACCTTGGGAGTCGCACAAGAGACCCAGTACTTC
TRBD2 TRBJ2-5 many TRBV27 13 CASRNSGTETQYF TGTGCCAGCAGAAATAGCGGGACGGAGACCCAGTACTTC
- TRBJ1-1 many TRBV5-6 13 CASKSGVITEAFF TGTGCCAGTAAGTCGGGGGTGATCACTGAAGCTTTCTTT
- TRBJ2-1 - TRBV27 12 CASSFSSGGPFF TGTGCCAGCAGTTTTAGTTCCGGGGGGCCTTTCTTC
- TRBJ1-5 many TRBV28 17 CASSLQSTAYSNQPQHF TGTGCCAGCAGTTTACAGTCGACAGCCTATAGCAATCAGCCCCAGCATTTT
- TRBJ2-7 few TRBV6-1 13 CATIDRTSYEQYF TGTGCCACCATCGACAGGACCTCCTACGAGCAGTACTTC
TRBD2 TRBJ2-5 few TRBV6-1 16 CASSWTSGRSQETQYF TGTGCCAGCAGTTGGACTAGCGGGCGGTCCCAAGAGACCCAGTACTTC
TRBD2 TRBJ2-1 many TRBV11-3 21 CASSGAWEQGPGLAGDSEQFF TGTGCCAGCAGCGGTGCATGGGAGCAGGGCCCTGGACTAGCGGGAGATAGTGAGCAGTTCTTC